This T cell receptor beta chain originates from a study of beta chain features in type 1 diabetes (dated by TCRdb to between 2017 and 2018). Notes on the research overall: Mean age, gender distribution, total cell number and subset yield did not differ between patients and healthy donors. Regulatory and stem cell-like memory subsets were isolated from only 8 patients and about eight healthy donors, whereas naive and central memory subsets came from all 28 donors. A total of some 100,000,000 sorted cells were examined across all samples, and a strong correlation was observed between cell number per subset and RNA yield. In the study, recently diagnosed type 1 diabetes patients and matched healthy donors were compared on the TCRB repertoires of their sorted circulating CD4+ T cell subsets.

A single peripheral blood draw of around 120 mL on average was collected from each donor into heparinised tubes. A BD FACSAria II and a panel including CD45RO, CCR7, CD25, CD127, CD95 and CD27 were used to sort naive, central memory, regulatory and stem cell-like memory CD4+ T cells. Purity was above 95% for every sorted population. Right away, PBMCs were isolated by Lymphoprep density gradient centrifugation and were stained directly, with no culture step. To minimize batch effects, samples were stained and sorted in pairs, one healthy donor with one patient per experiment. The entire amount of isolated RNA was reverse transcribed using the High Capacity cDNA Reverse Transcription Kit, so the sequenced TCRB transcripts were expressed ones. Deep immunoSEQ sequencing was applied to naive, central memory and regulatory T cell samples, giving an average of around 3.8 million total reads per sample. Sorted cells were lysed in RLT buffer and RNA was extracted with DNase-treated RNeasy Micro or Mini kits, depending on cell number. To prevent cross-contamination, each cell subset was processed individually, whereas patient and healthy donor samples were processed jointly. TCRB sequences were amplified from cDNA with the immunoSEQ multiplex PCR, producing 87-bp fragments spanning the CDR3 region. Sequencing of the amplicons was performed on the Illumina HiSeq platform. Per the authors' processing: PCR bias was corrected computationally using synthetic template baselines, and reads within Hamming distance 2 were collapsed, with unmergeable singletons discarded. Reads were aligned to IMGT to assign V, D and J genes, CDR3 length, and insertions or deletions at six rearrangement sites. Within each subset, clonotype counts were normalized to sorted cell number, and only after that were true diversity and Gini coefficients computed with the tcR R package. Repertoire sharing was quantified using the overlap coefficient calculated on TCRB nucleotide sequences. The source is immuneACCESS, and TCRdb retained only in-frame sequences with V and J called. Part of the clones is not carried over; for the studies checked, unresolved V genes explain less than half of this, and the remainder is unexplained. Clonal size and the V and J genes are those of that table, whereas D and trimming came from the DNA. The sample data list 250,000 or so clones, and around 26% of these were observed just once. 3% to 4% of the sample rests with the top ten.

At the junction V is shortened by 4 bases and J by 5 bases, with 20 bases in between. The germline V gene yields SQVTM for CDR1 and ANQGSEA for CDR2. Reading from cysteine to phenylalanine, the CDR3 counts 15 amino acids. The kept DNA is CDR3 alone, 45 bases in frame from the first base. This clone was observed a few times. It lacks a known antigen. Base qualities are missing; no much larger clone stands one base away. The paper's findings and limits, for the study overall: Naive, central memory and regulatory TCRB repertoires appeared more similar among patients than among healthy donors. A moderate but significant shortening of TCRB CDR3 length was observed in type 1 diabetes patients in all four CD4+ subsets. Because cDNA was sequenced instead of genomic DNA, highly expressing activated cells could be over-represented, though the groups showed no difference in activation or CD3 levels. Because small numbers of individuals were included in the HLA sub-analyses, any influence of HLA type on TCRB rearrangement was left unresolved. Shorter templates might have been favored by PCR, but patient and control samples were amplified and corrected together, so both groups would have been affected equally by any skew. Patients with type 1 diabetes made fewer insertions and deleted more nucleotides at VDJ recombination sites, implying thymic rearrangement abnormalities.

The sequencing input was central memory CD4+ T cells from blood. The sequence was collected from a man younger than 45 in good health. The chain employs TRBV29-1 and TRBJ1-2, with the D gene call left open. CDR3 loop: CSVAIGSQHGYGYTF. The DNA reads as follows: TGCAGCGTTGCGATCGGCTCCCAACATGGGTATGGCTACACCTTC.